The source of this TCR beta chain is a study of cytomegalovirus exposure and HLA in healthy donors. Details on this clone: Its specificity is unknown. This specimen includes other DNA sequences encoding the same CDR3.

CDR1 is MDHEN, CDR2 SYDVKM, per germline. V lost 3 bases, J lost 1 base, and 9 bases lay in between. The CDR3 runs 14 residues. Findings and caveats of the study: Near-uniform donor sequencing depth was presumed by presence/absence analyses. Most sequenced TCRs were rare (though some public TCRs occurred in many donors). Some V segments could not be told apart, so they were left out, TRBV6-2 and TRBV6-3 among them.

60 Vbeta and 13 Jbeta primers were used in PCR. Here immunoSEQ multiplex PCR was the method, and the copy in TCRdb shows in-frame clones only, minus some. The data show around 100,000 clones, approximately 85% seen once. The sequence came from a man under 40 in good health and CMV-seropositive. V is TRBV28 and J is TRBJ1-1, with a weak D call TRBD1 (6 bases). The sample consisted of PBMCs. The CDR3 loop reads CASSFRGQNTEAFF. The CDR3 DNA is TGTGCCAGCAGTTTCAGGGGCCAGAACACTGAAGCTTTCTTT.